This is a list of T cell receptor beta chains from one sample in a study of CD8+ T cells in alopecia areata. The method was immunoSEQ multiplex PCR; TCRdb's version includes in-frame clones alone and lacks a portion of them. The sample has approximately 200,000 clones; roughly 50% are singletons. Here the sequenced sample was CD4+ T cells sorted from blood, taken at week 24, from a patient treated with tofacitinib. The origin of the receptors is a human donor with alopecia areata. CDR3s include the opening cysteine and the closing phenylalanine or tryptophan. The order of the fields is clone size, J gene, D gene, V gene, CDR3 protein, CDR3 DNA. The D gene is left open where the match is weak. Expanded clones are given a class, and other clones once, few, many or no size at all.

size: many
J: TRBJ2-7
D: NA
V: TRBV7-2
CDR3: CASSLEGTSLSYEQYF
DNA: TGTGCCAGCAGCTTAGAAGGGACCTCTTTATCCTACGAGCAGTACTTC

size: NA
J: TRBJ2-1
D: TRBD2
V: TRBV29-1
CDR3: CSVGRRGSYNEQFF
DNA: TGCAGCGTTGGCCGGCGGGGGTCCTACAATGAGCAGTTCTTC

size: once
J: TRBJ1-1
D: TRBD1
V: TRBV18
CDR3: CASSRDSRPEAFF
DNA: TGTGCCAGCTCCCGGGACAGTCGACCTGAAGCTTTCTTT

size: NA
J: TRBJ2-7
D: NA
V: TRBV7-6
CDR3: CASSFQGLSYEQYF
DNA: TGTGCCAGCAGCTTCCAGGGGCTTTCCTACGAGCAGTACTTC

size: NA
J: TRBJ2-2
D: NA
V: TRBV6-5
CDR3: CASSRGGRRTGELFF
DNA: TGTGCCAGCAGTCGAGGGGGTCGGCGGACCGGGGAGCTGTTTTTT

size: few
J: TRBJ1-2
D: NA
V: TRBV29-1
CDR3: CSANTREDYGYTF
DNA: TGCAGCGCAAACACCAGGGAGGACTATGGCTACACCTTC

size: few
J: TRBJ1-1
D: NA
V: TRBV9
CDR3: CASSVGTVNTEAFF
DNA: TGTGCCAGCAGCGTAGGGACGGTAAACACTGAAGCTTTCTTT

size: few
J: TRBJ1-5
D: TRBD1
V: TRBV6-6
CDR3: CASSSTGGYNQPQHF
DNA: TGTGCCAGCAGTTCCACAGGGGGCTACAATCAGCCCCAGCATTTT

size: NA
J: TRBJ1-5
D: NA
V: TRBV2
CDR3: CASSEINSNQPQHF
DNA: TGTGCCAGCAGTGAAATTAATAGCAATCAGCCCCAGCATTTT

size: NA
J: TRBJ1-2
D: NA
V: TRBV18
CDR3: CASSPNSYYGYTF
DNA: TGTGCCAGCTCACCAAACAGCTACTATGGCTACACCTTC

size: many
J: TRBJ1-6
D: NA
V: TRBV6-6
CDR3: CASSYAGNDSPLHF
DNA: TGTGCCAGCAGTTACGCCGGGAACGATTCACCCCTCCACTTT

size: NA
J: TRBJ2-5
D: TRBD2
V: TRBV5-1
CDR3: CASSPNIAGGPETQYF
DNA: TGCGCCAGCAGCCCGAACATAGCGGGAGGGCCCGAGACCCAGTACTTC

size: NA
J: TRBJ2-5
D: TRBD1
V: TRBV7-9
CDR3: CASSLVSGQGAETQYF
DNA: TGTGCCAGCAGCTTAGTCTCGGGACAGGGGGCAGAGACCCAGTACTTC

size: few
J: TRBJ2-7
D: NA
V: TRBV6-5
CDR3: CASSYSGGGSSYEQYF
DNA: TGTGCCAGCAGTTACTCGGGCGGTGGGAGCTCCTACGAGCAGTACTTC

size: NA
J: TRBJ2-7
D: TRBD1
V: TRBV6-5
CDR3: CASSEDRVHEQYF
DNA: TGTGCCAGCAGCGAGGACAGGGTACACGAGCAGTACTTC

size: NA
J: TRBJ2-2
D: TRBD1
V: TRBV29-1
CDR3: CSVQGEGELFF
DNA: TGCAGCGTACAGGGGGAGGGGGAGCTGTTTTTT

size: NA
J: TRBJ1-1
D: TRBD1
V: TRBV7-3
CDR3: CASSNTGDTEAFF
DNA: TGTGCCAGCAGCAATACAGGGGACACTGAAGCTTTCTTT

size: NA
J: TRBJ2-3
D: TRBD2
V: TRBV7-2
CDR3: CASSYWTSGSFYSSDTQYF
DNA: TGTGCCAGCAGCTATTGGACTAGCGGGAGTTTCTATAGCTCAGATACGCAGTATTTT

size: few
J: TRBJ2-2
D: TRBD2
V: TRBV5-1
CDR3: CASSVTSVNTGELFF
DNA: TGCGCCAGCAGCGTGACTAGCGTTAACACCGGGGAGCTGTTTTTT

size: many
J: TRBJ1-2
D: NA
V: TRBV6-6
CDR3: CASSSRESYGYTF
DNA: TGTGCCAGCAGTTCCAGGGAGAGCTATGGCTACACCTTC

size: NA
J: TRBJ1-2
D: NA
V: TRBV25-1
CDR3: CASSDEGRGIYGYTF
DNA: TGTGCCAGCAGTGATGAGGGACGGGGAATCTATGGCTACACCTTC

size: few
J: TRBJ1-6
D: NA
V: TRBV7-2
CDR3: CASSLMTGADSPLHF
DNA: TGTGCCAGCAGCTTGATGACAGGCGCCGATTCACCCCTCCACTTT

size: NA
J: TRBJ1-4
D: TRBD1
V: TRBV7-2
CDR3: CASSSGQVTTNEKLFF
DNA: TGTGCCAGCAGCTCGGGACAGGTTACAACTAATGAAAAACTGTTTTTT

size: NA
J: TRBJ2-5
D: NA
V: TRBV29-1
CDR3: CSANRRRGGFGETQYF
DNA: TGCAGCGCAAATAGGAGGCGGGGCGGGTTCGGAGAGACCCAGTACTTC

size: NA
J: TRBJ1-2
D: TRBD1
V: TRBV2
CDR3: CASTIQQGYTF
DNA: TGTGCCAGCACCATTCAACAGGGGTACACCTTC

size: few
J: TRBJ1-5
D: NA
V: TRBV2
CDR3: CASRWDASNQPQHF
DNA: TGTGCCAGCAGGTGGGACGCCAGCAATCAGCCCCAGCATTTT

size: NA
J: TRBJ2-5
D: TRBD1
V: TRBV29-1
CDR3: CSVVGTATGGPSLTQYF
DNA: TGCAGCGTTGTGGGGACAGCGACAGGGGGCCCTTCTCTGACCCAGTACTTC

size: few
J: TRBJ2-1
D: TRBD2
V: TRBV5-1
CDR3: CASSLEQLAGGLGNEQFF
DNA: TGCGCCAGCAGCTTGGAGCAACTAGCGGGAGGGCTAGGGAATGAGCAGTTCTTC

size: NA
J: TRBJ2-1
D: NA
V: TRBV4-3
CDR3: CASSQDHRTYNEQFF
DNA: TGCGCCAGCAGCCAAGATCATCGGACGTACAATGAGCAGTTCTTC

size: NA
J: TRBJ2-7
D: NA
V: TRBV30
CDR3: CAWSVAYEQYF
DNA: TGTGCCTGGAGTGTCGCCTACGAGCAGTACTTC

size: NA
J: TRBJ2-3
D: NA
V: TRBV9
CDR3: CASSVTGGPDTQYF
DNA: TGTGCCAGCAGCGTCACGGGGGGCCCAGATACGCAGTATTTT

size: NA
J: TRBJ1-2
D: NA
V: TRBV9
CDR3: CASSAQEGYGYTF
DNA: TGTGCCAGCAGCGCTCAGGAGGGTTATGGCTACACCTTC